This TCR beta chain was documented in a study of identical twins. Study-wide findings and caveats: Researchers reported weaker excess twin sharing in beta out-of-frame sequences.

This clonotype appeared a few times. The antigen is unknown. TCRdb passed the 5' RACE reads through MiXCR, listing each CDR3 protein once. The repertoire consists of about 190,000 distinct CDR3 sequences, with more than 15% occurring once and the leading ten covering around 40%. This CDR3 is built from 12 residues. V gave up 6 bases and J gave up 7 bases, with 10 bases separating them. Looked up from germline, CDR1 is MNHEY and CDR2 is SVGAGI. The sample also formed part of further work on T cells expressing NK-cell markers. That work contributes: Within the sequenced cohort of eight donors, seven exhibited HCMV seropositivity and one was seronegative.

The receptor's source is a woman aged 18 to 35 in good health. This chain joins TRBV6-5 and TRBJ2-1, with a possible D match to TRBD1 (6 bases). The sample comprised CD8+ T cells sorted from blood. The CDR3 is CASSQDRNEQFF. The CDR3 DNA sequence: TGTGCCAGCAGCCAAGACAGGAATGAGCAGTTCTTC.